This T cell receptor beta chain derives from a study of blood T cell repertoires in COVID-19. About the research overall: Sites across the United States, Italy and Spain contributed samples from acute and convalescent COVID-19. T cells, B-cell-depleted T cells, or PBMCs provided the cDNA or gDNA that served as material.

Germline assignment: CDR1 SNHLY and CDR2 FYNNEI. Unmatched junction bases numbered 15, after V lost 5 bases and J lost 11 bases. This CDR3 is built from 14 residues. Original methodology: Estimation of nucleated cell counts was performed using reference gene primer amplification. The protocol was immunoSEQ multiplex PCR, while the TCRdb copy is restricted to in-frame clones and leaves out a portion. D and trimming were read from the DNA, whereas the V and J calls and clone size are those reported in that table. The sample lists some 42,000 clones; around 84% were seen once. The V and J genes are TRBV2 and TRBJ2-7, with 7 bases lining up with TRBD2. The clonotype comes from a woman aged 65 to 85 in a cohort sampled during active COVID-19. Sequenced material: peripheral blood. The CDR3 loop is CASSSRLATGEKYF. Written as DNA, the CDR3 is TGTGCCAGCAGTTCCCGACTAGCAACTGGAGAAAAGTACTTC.